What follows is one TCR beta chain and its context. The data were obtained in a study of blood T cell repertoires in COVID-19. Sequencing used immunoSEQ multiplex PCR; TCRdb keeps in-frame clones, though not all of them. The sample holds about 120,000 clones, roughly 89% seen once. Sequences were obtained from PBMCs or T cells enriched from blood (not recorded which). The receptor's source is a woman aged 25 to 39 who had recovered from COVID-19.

DNA for the CDR3: TGTGCCAGCAGCTTATATACGGGACAGGGTGAGCAGTTCTTC. Protein product: CASSLYTGQGEQFF. The chain joins TRBV7-2 to TRBJ2-1, with 9 bases fitting TRBD1. Germline V gene lookup returns CDR1 SGHTA and CDR2 FQGNSA. There are 14 residues in the CDR3. Trimming took 2 bases from V and 9 from J; bases not matched to a gene: 5.